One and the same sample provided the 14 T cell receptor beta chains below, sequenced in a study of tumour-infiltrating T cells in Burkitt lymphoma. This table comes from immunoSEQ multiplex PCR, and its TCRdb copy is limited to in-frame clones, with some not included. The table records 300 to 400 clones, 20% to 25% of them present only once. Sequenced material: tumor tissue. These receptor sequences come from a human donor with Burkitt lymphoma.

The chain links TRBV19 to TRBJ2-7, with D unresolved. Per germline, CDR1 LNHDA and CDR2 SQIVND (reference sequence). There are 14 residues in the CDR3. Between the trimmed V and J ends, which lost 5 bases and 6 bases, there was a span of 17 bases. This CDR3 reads CASSFLTPGSEQYF. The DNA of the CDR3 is TGTGCCAGTAGTTTCCTCACCCCCGGATCCGAGCAGTACTTC.

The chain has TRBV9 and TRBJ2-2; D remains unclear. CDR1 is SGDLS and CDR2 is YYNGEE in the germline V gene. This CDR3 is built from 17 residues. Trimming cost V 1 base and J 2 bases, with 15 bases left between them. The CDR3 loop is CASSVPSLAVNTGELFF. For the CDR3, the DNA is TGTGCCAGCAGCGTACCGTCACTGGCGGTCAACACCGGGGAGCTGTTTTTT.

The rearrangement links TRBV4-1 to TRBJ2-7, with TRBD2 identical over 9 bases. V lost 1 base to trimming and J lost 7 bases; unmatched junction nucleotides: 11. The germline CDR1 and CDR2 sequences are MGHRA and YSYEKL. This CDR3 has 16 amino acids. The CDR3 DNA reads TGCGCCAGCAGCCAAGCCCTAGCGGGAAGGGTTGTAGAGCAGTACTTC. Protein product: CASSQALAGRVVEQYF.

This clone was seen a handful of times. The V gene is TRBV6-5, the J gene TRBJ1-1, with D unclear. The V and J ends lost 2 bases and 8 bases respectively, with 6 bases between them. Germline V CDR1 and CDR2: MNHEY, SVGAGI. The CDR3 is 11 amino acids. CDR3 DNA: TGTGCCAGCAGTTACGGCAGGGAAGCTTTCTTT. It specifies CASSYGREAFF.

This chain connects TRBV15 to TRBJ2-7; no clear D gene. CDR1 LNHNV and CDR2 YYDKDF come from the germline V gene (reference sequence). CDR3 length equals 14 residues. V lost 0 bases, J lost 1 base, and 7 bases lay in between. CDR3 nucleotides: TGTGCCACCAGCAGAGATCACGGATCCTACGAGCAGTACTTC. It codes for CATSRDHGSYEQYF.

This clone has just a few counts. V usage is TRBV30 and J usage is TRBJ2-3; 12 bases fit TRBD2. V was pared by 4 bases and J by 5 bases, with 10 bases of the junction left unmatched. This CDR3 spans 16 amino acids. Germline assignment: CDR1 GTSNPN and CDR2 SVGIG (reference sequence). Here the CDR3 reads CAWTGASGREGDTQYF. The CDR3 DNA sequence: TGTGCCTGGACTGGGGCTAGCGGGAGGGAAGGAGATACGCAGTATTTT.

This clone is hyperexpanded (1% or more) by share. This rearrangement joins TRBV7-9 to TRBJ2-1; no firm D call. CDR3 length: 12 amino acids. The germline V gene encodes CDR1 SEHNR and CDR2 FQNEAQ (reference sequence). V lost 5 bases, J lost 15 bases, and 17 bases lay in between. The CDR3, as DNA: TGTGCCAGCAGCCCTCCCGGACGGATGCTGTTCTTC. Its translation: CASSPPGRMLFF.

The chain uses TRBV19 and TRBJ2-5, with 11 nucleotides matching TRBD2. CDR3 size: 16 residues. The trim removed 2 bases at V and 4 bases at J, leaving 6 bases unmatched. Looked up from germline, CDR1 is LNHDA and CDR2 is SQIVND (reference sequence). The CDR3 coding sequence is TGTGCCAGTAGTATACTAGCGGGAGGAATTGGAGAGACCCAGTACTTC. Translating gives CASSILAGGIGETQYF.

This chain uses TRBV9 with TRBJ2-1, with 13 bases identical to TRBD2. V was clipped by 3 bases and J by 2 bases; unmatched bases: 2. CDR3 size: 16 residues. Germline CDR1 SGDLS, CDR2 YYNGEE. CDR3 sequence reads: CASSGTSGGAYNEQFF. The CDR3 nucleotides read TGTGCCAGCAGCGGAACTAGCGGGGGGGCCTACAATGAGCAGTTCTTC.

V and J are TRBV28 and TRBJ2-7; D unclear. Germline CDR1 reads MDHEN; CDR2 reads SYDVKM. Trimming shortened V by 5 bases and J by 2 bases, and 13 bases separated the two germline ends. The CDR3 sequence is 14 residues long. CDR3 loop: CASSQRISPYEQYF. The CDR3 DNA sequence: TGTGCCAGCAGTCAGCGTATATCCCCCTACGAGCAGTACTTC. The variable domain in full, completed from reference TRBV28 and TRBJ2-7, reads DVKVTQSSRYLVKRTGEKVFLECVQDMDHENMFWYRQDPGLGLRLIYFSYDVKMKEKGDIPEGYSVSREKKERFSLILESASTNQTSMYLCASSQRISPYEQYFGPGTRLTVT.

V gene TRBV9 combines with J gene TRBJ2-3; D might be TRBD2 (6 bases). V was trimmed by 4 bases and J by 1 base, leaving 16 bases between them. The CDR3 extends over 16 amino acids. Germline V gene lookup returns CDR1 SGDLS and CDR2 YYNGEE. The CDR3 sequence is CASSLSRERGTDTQYF. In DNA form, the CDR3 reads TGTGCCAGCAGCCTCAGTCGGGAGAGGGGCACAGATACGCAGTATTTT. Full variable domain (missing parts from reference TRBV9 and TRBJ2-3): DSGVTQTPKHLITATGQRVTLRCSPRSGDLSVYWYQQSLDQGLQFLIQYYNGEERAKGNILERFSAQQFPDLHSELNLSSLELGDSALYFCASSLSRERGTDTQYFGPGTRLTVL.

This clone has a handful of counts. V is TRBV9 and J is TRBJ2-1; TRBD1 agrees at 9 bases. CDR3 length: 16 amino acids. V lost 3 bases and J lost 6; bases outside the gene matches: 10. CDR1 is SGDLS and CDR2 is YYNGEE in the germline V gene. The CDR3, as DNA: TGTGCCAGCAGCGCCCCCCGGGACAGGGTAATCAATGAGCAGTTCTTC. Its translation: CASSAPRDRVINEQFF.

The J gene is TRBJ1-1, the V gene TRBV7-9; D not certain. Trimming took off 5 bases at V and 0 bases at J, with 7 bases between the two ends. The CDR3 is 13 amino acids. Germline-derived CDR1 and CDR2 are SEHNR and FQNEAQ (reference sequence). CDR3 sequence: CASSPHMNTEAFF. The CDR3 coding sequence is TGTGCCAGCAGCCCCCACATGAACACTGAAGCTTTCTTT.

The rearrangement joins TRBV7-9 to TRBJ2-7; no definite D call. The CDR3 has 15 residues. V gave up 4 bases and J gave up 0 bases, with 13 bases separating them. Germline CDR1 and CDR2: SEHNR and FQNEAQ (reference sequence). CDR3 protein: CASSSSRSYSYEQYF. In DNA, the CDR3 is TGTGCCAGCAGCTCCAGCAGAAGCTACTCCTACGAGCAGTACTTC.